This entry is about one T cell receptor (beta chain). Its antigen is undetermined. This entry is derived from a study of cytomegalovirus exposure and HLA in healthy donors. Study-wide results and caveats: Researchers left out some V segments, among them TRBV6-2 and TRBV6-3, as indistinguishable.

The germline V gene encodes CDR1 SGHNT and CDR2 YYREEE (reference sequence). V was shortened by 4 bases and J by 4 bases, with 20 bases between the two germline ends. CDR3 size: 16 residues. The PCR had 60 Vbeta and 13 Jbeta primers. The data were produced by immunoSEQ multiplex PCR, yet TCRdb's version contains in-frame clones alone and is incomplete. The sample lists approximately 170,000 clones; roughly four fifths were seen once. The specimen was PBMCs. This sequence was found in a female donor in good health and CMV-seronegative. The rearrangement links TRBV5-4 to TRBJ1-1; D possibly corresponds to TRBD1 (6 bases). CDR3 DNA sequence: TGTGCCAGCAGCCTAGGTGGGCAGGGGCTGCGCACTGAAGCTTTCTTT. Protein product: CASSLGGQGLRTEAFF.